Below are 15 T cell receptor beta chains sequenced from a single sample in a study of blood T cell repertoires in COVID-19. Measured with immunoSEQ multiplex PCR; TCRdb has only the in-frame clones, and not every one. The sample includes 200,000 to 250,000 clones, 86% of them seen just once. Sequencing input: PBMCs or T cells enriched from blood (not recorded which). All receptors come from a woman between 40 and 55 years old with acute COVID-19.

The V gene is TRBV30, the J gene TRBJ2-1, with D possibly TRBD1 on 5 matching bases. There are 12 residues in the CDR3. Trimming removed 1 base at V and 10 bases at J, with 11 bases between. Germline CDR1 and CDR2: GTSNPN and SVGIG (reference sequence). For the CDR3, the DNA is TGTGCCTGGAGTGCGCAATGGGGCGAGCAGTTCTTC. Its translation: CAWSAQWGEQFF.

The chain carries TRBV12-3 or TRBV12-4 and TRBJ1-2; D ambiguous. The CDR3 covers 12 residues. Trimming removed 3 bases at V and 7 bases at J, with 9 bases between. The CDR3 loop reads CASSLRRLGYTF. The CDR3 region has the DNA TGTGCCAGCAGTTTGCGGAGGCTTGGCTACACCTTC.

This clone has only one observation. This chain connects TRBV15 to TRBJ1-2; 7 positions match TRBD1. Germline CDR1 reads LNHNV; CDR2 reads YYDKDF (reference sequence). The CDR3 length is 14 residues. V dropped 1 base and J dropped 8; count of bases not matched to a gene: 7. In DNA, the CDR3 is TGTGCCACCAGCAGAGGTGAGGGGGCGGGCGGCTACACCTTC. Translated: CATSRGEGAGGYTF.

The V gene is TRBV25-1, the J gene TRBJ1-1; tentative D call: TRBD1 (6 bases). The germline CDR1 and CDR2 sequences are MGHDK and SYGVNS. The CDR3 totals 11 residues. The V end lost 9 bases, the J end lost 6 bases, and 11 bases lay between the germline ends. DNA of the CDR3: TGTGCCAGTGCCAACAGGGCTGAAGCTTTCTTT. It yields the protein CASANRAEAFF.

The chain has TRBV6-2 or TRBV6-3 and TRBJ2-6, with 10 bases that match TRBD1. Germline-derived CDR1 and CDR2 are MNHEY and SVGEGT. The CDR3 has 18 residues. After removal of 2 bases from V and 3 bases from J, the junction contained 7 bases not matched to a gene. CDR3: CASSYTTGGAFGANVLTF. CDR3 in DNA: TGTGCCAGCAGTTACACGACAGGGGGCGCGTTTGGGGCCAACGTCCTGACTTTC.

This clone was counted only a few times. This chain joins TRBV7-9 and TRBJ2-3; 7 bases fit TRBD2. This CDR3 spans 16 amino acids. Germline-derived CDR1 and CDR2 are SEHNR and FQNEAQ (reference sequence). The V segment lost 8 bases and the J segment 2 bases; nucleotides outside the gene matches: 13. The CDR3, as DNA: TGTGCCAGCTCGAAGGGAGGGCGGGGGAACACAGATACGCAGTATTTT. This translates into CASSKGGRGNTDTQYF.

The genes are TRBV5-6 and TRBJ1-2; D perhaps matches TRBD1 (6 bases). The CDR3 length is 14 residues. V was shortened by 5 bases and J by 3 bases, with 14 bases between the two germline ends. The germline gives CDR1 SGHDT, CDR2 YYEEEE. This CDR3 reads CASRVRGGDYGYTF. In nucleotides, the CDR3 is TGTGCCAGCAGGGTGAGAGGGGGTGACTATGGCTACACCTTC.

The count of this clone is one. V and J are TRBV2 and TRBJ1-3, with 8 bases identical to TRBD1. There are 17 residues in the CDR3. The J segment lost 2 bases and the V segment lost 2 bases, leaving 8 bases of the junction unmatched. Per germline, CDR1 SNHLY and CDR2 FYNNEI. CDR3 sequence: CASSERVSGGAGNTIYF. In DNA, the CDR3 is TGTGCCAGCAGTGAACGGGTGTCAGGGGGCGCTGGAAACACCATATATTTT. The full variable domain, completed using reference TRBV2 and TRBJ1-3, is EPEVTQTPSHQVTQMGQEVILRCVPISNHLYFYWYRQILGQKVEFLVSFYNNEISEKSEIFDDQFSVERPDGSNFTLKIRSTKLEDSAMYFCASSERVSGGAGNTIYFGEGSWLTVV.

The chain couples TRBV2 to TRBJ1-5, with D hard to call. Germline V gene sequence: CDR1 SNHLY, CDR2 FYNNEI. Trimming removed 1 base from V and 2 bases from J, with 3 bases in between. The CDR3 covers 13 residues. In nucleotides, the CDR3 is TGTGCCAGCAGTGAAGGCGGCAATCAGCCCCAGCATTTT. Amino acids: CASSEGGNQPQHF.

CDR3: CASSENRGTNQPQHF. CDR3 bases: TGTGCCAGCAGTGAAAACAGGGGTACTAATCAGCCCCAGCATTTT. The chain couples TRBV2 to TRBJ1-5, with TRBD1 matching 7 bases. Trimming took 2 bases from V and 4 from J; bases not matched to a gene: 5. Germline values: CDR1 SNHLY, CDR2 FYNNEI. The CDR3 totals 15 residues.

This rearrangement joins TRBV6-6 to TRBJ2-7, with 7 nucleotides matching TRBD1. The trim removed 6 bases at V and 3 bases at J, leaving 11 bases unmatched. Germline CDR1 and CDR2: MNHNY and SVGAGI (reference sequence). There are 15 residues in the CDR3. The CDR3 loop is CASSPGTAELYEQYV. The CDR3 nucleotides are TGTGCCAGCAGCCCCGGGACAGCCGAACTCTACGAGCAGTACGTC.

The V gene is TRBV19, the J gene TRBJ1-1; no clear D gene. CDR1 and CDR2 from the germline V gene are LNHDA and SQIVND (reference sequence). V was pared by 0 bases and J by 0 bases, with 8 bases between. The length of the CDR3 is 15 residues. CDR3 coding DNA: TGTGCCAGTAGTATAGATCTGGGAGTGAACACTGAAGCTTTCTTT. Its translation: CASSIDLGVNTEAFF.

Comment on this clone: In the same sample, other DNA sequences code for this CDR3. V usage is TRBV19 and J usage is TRBJ1-1, with D hard to call. The germline V gene has CDR1 LNHDA and CDR2 SQIVND (reference sequence). V lost 3 bases, J lost 4 bases, and 9 bases lay in between. This CDR3 is built from 13 residues. This CDR3 reads CASSIKRGTEAFF. CDR3 bases: TGTGCCAGTAGTATCAAGCGGGGCACTGAAGCTTTCTTT.

V and J are TRBV20-1 and TRBJ1-1; a weak D match, TRBD1 (5 bases). This CDR3 region has 12 residues. Trimming stripped 3 bases from V and 3 bases from J, with 8 bases between. CDR1 is DFQATT and CDR2 is SNEGSKA in the germline V gene (reference sequence). CDR3 loop: CSASRGDTEAFF. For the CDR3, the DNA is TGCAGTGCTAGTCGGGGGGACACTGAAGCTTTCTTT.

This chain's CDR3 is CASSLLQGFYEQYF. The CDR3 DNA follows: TGTGCCAGCAGTTTACTACAGGGTTTCTACGAGCAGTACTTC. The chain joins TRBV2 to TRBJ2-7; D might be TRBD1 (6 bases). This CDR3 region has 14 residues. The germline V gene has CDR1 SNHLY and CDR2 FYNNEI. The V end lost 5 bases, the J end lost 3 bases, and 14 bases lay between the germline ends.